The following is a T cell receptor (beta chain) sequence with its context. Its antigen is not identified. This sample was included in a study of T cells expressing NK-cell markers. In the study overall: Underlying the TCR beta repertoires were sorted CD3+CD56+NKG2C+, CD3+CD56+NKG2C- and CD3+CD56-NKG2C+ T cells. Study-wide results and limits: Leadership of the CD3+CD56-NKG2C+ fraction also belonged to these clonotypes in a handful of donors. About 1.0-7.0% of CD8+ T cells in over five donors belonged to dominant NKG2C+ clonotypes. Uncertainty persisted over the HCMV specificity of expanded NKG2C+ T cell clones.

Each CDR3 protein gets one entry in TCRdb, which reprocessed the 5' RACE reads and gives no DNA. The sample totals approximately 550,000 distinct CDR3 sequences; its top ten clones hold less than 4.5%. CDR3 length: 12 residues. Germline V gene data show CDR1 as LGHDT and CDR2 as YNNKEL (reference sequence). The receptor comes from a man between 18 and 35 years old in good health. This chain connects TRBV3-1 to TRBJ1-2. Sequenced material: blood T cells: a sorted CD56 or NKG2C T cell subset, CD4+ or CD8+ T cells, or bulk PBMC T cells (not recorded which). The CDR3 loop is CASSLLDGAYTF.